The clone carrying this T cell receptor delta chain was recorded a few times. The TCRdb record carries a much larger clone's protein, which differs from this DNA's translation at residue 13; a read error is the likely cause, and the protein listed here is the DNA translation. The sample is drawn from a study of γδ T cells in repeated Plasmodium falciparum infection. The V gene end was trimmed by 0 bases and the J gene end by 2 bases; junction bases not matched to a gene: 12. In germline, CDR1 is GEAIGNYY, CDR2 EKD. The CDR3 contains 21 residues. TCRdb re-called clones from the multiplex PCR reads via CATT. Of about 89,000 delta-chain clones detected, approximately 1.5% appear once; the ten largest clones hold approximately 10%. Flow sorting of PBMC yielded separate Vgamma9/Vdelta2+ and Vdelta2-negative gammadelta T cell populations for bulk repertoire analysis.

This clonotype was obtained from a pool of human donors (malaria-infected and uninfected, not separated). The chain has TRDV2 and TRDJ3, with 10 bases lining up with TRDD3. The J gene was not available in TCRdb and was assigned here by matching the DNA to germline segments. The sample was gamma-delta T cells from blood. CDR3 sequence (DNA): TGTGCCTGTGACACCGGCGGGCTACTGGGGGATCGCACCTGGGACACCCGACAGATGTTTTTC. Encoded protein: CACDTGGLLGDRTWDTRQMFF.